A selection of T cell receptor beta chains follows, all from one sample in a study of T cell responses to AZD1222 COVID-19 vaccine. The protocol was immunoSEQ multiplex PCR, while the TCRdb copy is restricted to in-frame clones and leaves out a portion. The sample has about 150,000 clones, roughly 90% seen once; the top ten hold approximately 1.5%. Specimen: peripheral blood, collected 28 days after the second AZD1222 dose. The receptors here all came from an adult who received the AZD1222 COVID-19 vaccine. Both conserved end residues are trimmed from each CDR3.

>TRBV6-5
ASRQTALSGNTIY
>TRBV11-2
ASSSLTGGRHEQY
>TRBV18
ASSPLTGELF
>TRBV27
ASSLLGGVVEAF
>TRBV3-1/TRBV3-2
ASSHEQGGDTQY
>TRBV28
ASSFSSGSLGYT
>TRBV2
ASSGVDGTDTQY
>TRBV5-4
ASGPYSAGLYGYT
>TRBV10-3
AIRGGGNQPQH
>TRBV6-5
ASSRDRMNTEAF
>TRBV9
ASSDSGRNDNEQF
>TRBV21-1
ASSKGGTTNEKLF
>TRBV28
ASSPTGFVQPQH
>TRBV27
ASSLFGTGADEQY
>TRBV9
ASSAPGGGRTEAF
>TRBV27
ASSPNRLPSYGYT
>TRBV2
ASSAVADTQY
>TRBV5-1
ASIEGSNNQPQH
>TRBV6-6
ASSRQRDRVISGNTIY
>TRBV2
ASSELLPTYNEQF